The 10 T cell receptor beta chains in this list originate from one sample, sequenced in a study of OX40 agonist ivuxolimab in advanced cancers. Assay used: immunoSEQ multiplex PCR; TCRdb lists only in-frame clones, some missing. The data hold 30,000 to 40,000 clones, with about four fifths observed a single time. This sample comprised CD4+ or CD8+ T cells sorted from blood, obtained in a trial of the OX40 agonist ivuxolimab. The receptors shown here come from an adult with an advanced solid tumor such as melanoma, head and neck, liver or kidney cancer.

The CDR3 is CASSPPTTYEQYF. CDR3 coding DNA: TGTGCCAGCTCACCCCCTACAACCTACGAGCAGTACTTC. This chain connects TRBV18 to TRBJ2-7; D is undetermined. The CDR3 is 13 amino acids. V lost 3 bases to trimming and J lost 2 bases, with 8 bases between them. Germline V CDR1 and CDR2: KGHSH, LQKENI.

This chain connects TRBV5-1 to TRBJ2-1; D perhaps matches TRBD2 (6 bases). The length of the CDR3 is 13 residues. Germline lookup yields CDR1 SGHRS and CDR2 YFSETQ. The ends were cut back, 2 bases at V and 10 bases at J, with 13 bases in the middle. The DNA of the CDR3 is TGCGCCAGCAGCTTCCGGGAGAGAGGCGAGCAGTTCTTC. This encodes CASSFRERGEQFF.

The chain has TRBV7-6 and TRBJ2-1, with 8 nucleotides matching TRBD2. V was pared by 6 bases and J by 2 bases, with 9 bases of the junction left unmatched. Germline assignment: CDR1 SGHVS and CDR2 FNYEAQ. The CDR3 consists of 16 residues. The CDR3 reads CASSPTGGGPYNEQFF. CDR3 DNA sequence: TGTGCCAGCAGTCCCACGGGCGGGGGGCCCTACAATGAGCAGTTCTTC.

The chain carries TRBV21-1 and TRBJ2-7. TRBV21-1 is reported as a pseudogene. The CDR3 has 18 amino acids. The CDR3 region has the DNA TGTGCCAGCAGCCCCTTCCCTTCATACCCAGGCGGAATATACGAGCAGTACTTC. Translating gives CASSPFPSYPGGIYEQYF.

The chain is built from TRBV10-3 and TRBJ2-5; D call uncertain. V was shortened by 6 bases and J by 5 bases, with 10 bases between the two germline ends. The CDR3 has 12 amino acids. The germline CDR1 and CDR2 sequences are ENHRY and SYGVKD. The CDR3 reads CAISWAGETQYF. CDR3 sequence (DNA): TGTGCCATCAGCTGGGCAGGCGAGACCCAGTACTTC.

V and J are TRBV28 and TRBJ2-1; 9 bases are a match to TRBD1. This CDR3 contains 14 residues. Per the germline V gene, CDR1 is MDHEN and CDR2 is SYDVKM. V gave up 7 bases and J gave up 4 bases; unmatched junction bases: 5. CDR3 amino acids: CASKPTGGYNEQFF. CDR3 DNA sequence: TGTGCCAGCAAGCCGACAGGGGGGTACAATGAGCAGTTCTTC.

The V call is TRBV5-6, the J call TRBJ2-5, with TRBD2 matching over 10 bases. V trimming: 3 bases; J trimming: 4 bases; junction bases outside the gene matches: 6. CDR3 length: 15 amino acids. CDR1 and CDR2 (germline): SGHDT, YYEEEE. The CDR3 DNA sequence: TGTGCCAGCAGCTACTCCTTAGCGGGGGGAGAGACCCAGTACTTC. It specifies CASSYSLAGGETQYF.

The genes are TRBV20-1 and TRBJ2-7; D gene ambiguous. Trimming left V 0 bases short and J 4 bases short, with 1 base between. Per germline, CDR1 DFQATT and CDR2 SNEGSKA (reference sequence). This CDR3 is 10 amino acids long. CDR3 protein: CSAREYEQYF. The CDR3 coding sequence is TGCAGTGCTAGAGAATACGAGCAGTACTTC.

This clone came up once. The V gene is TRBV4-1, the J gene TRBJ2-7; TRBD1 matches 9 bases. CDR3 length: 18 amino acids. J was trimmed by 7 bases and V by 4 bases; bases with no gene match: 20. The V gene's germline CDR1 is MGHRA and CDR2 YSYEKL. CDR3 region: CASSPSAVPRDRVFEQYF. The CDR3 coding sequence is TGCGCCAGCAGCCCATCAGCGGTCCCCCGGGACAGGGTTTTTGAGCAGTACTTC.

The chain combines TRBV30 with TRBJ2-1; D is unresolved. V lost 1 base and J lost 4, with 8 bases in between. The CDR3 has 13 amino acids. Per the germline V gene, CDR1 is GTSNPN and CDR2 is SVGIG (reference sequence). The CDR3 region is CAWSATLYNEQFF. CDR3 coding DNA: TGTGCCTGGAGTGCCACATTGTACAATGAGCAGTTCTTC.